The clone carrying this T cell receptor (beta chain) has more than one count but fewer than ten. Its specificity is not known. The authors prepared the TCRbeta library with unique molecular identifiers. TCRdb reprocessed the PCR reads with MiXCR, giving one entry per CDR3 protein. The sample lists about 980,000 distinct CDR3 sequences, about 29% occurring once. This specimen belongs to a study of T-cell reconstitution after alpha-beta-depleted transplantation in children. Study-wide results and caveats: Surviving thymic progenitors and recipient T cells were the source of high TCRbeta diversity at day 60 in some patients. T-cell counts and diversity at one year following transplant were attributed mainly to newly produced T cells.

The source of this sequence is a boy younger than two who had a stem cell transplant for SCID, so the T cells may come from the graft donor. The specimen was PBMCs, mostly from graft donor cells, collected 360 days after TCRalphabeta/CD19-depleted stem cell transplant.

This CDR3 is CASSLRLENAYEQYF. CDR3 DNA: TGTGCCAGCAGCTTAAGACTGGAAAACGCCTACGAGCAGTACTTC. The rearrangement joins TRBV7-2 to TRBJ2-7; D gene ambiguous. Germline CDR1 SGHTA, CDR2 FQGNSA. V lost 2 bases and J 2 bases, leaving 13 bases between the germline ends. There are 15 residues in the CDR3.